The 32 T cell receptor beta chains in this list originate from one sample, sequenced in a study of blood T cell repertoires in COVID-19. Only in-frame clones appear in the TCRdb table, and some are missing; sequencing was by immunoSEQ multiplex PCR. Of approximately 140,000 clones in the sample, 88% were seen once. Sequenced sample: peripheral blood. These receptors were obtained from a man aged 45 to 65 with active or convalescent COVID-19.

This chain joins TRBV9 and TRBJ1-1, with 11 positions matching TRBD1. This CDR3 is built from 15 residues. Germline V gene sequence: CDR1 SGDLS, CDR2 YYNGEE. The J segment lost 4 bases and the V segment lost 3 bases, leaving 5 bases of the junction unmatched. The CDR3 bases are TGTGCCAGCAGCGATGGACAGGGGGCGGTCACTGAAGCTTTCTTT. This translates into CASSDGQGAVTEAFF.

As concerns this clone: The junction and the germline gene differ at one end; a read error may be behind it. The V call is TRBV5-1, the J call TRBJ2-7, with D unresolved. Germline loops: CDR1 SGHRS, CDR2 YFSETQ. The CDR3 length is 13 residues. The CDR3 loop is CASSLGSTYEQYF. The CDR3 DNA follows: TGCGCCAGCAGTTTGGGCTCTACCTACGAGCAGTACTTC. Full variable domain (outside the CDR3, taken from reference TRBV5-1 and TRBJ2-7): KAGVTQTPRYLIKTRGQQVTLSCSPISGHRSVSWYQQTPGQGLQFLFEYFSETQRNKGNFPGRFSGRQFSNSRSEMNVSTLELGDSALYLCASSLGSTYEQYFGPGTRLTVT.

V is TRBV28 and J is TRBJ2-1, with TRBD2 matching over 7 bases. The germline V gene has CDR1 MDHEN and CDR2 SYDVKM. The CDR3 runs to 14 residues. V gave up 10 bases and J gave up 1 base; unmatched junction bases: 7. This CDR3 reads CAIERGGSYNEQFF. The CDR3 DNA is TGTGCCATTGAGCGGGGAGGATCCTACAATGAGCAGTTCTTC.

This clone appeared once. The chain carries TRBV5-1 and TRBJ1-1, with no clear D. This CDR3 spans 17 amino acids. Per germline, CDR1 SGHRS and CDR2 YFSETQ. Trimming shortened V by 0 bases and J by 0 bases, and 15 bases separated the two germline ends. In DNA, the CDR3 is TGCGCCAGCAGCTTGGTAGAGGGCCCCCAACTGAACACTGAAGCTTTCTTT. Its translation: CASSLVEGPQLNTEAFF.

The chain links TRBV25-1 to TRBJ2-7, with TRBD1 matching 7 bases. This CDR3 is 14 amino acids long. Germline V gene sequence: CDR1 MGHDK, CDR2 SYGVNS. The V and J ends lost 4 bases and 2 bases, in that order; junction bases with no gene match: 5. The CDR3 loop reads CASSVEQGAYEQYF. As DNA, the CDR3 is TGTGCCAGCAGTGTCGAGCAGGGGGCCTACGAGCAGTACTTC.

This clone was found once. This sequence joins TRBV29-1 and TRBJ2-5; 8 bases match TRBD2. V lost 7 bases and J lost 5; bases outside the gene matches: 9. Germline V lookup: CDR1 SQVTM, CDR2 ANQGSEA. CDR3 length: 13 amino acids. CDR3 region: CSAARGGRETQYF. In DNA, the CDR3 is TGCAGCGCCGCTCGGGGGGGCCGCGAGACCCAGTACTTC.

The chain links TRBV2 to TRBJ1-5; 9 nucleotides match TRBD1. V lost 5 bases and J lost 4; bases outside the gene matches: 6. The CDR3 is 15 amino acids. Germline CDR1 SNHLY, CDR2 FYNNEI. CDR3 in DNA: TGTGCCAGCAGTACGGACAGGGGCGGAAATCAGCCCCAGCATTTT. Amino acids: CASSTDRGGNQPQHF.

This clone was found a few times. The genes are TRBV29-1 and TRBJ2-2; 9 bases agree with TRBD1. The CDR3 has 14 amino acids. The germline CDR1 and CDR2 sequences are SQVTM and ANQGSEA. The V segment lost 7 bases and the J segment 3 bases; nucleotides outside the gene matches: 6. The CDR3 coding sequence is TGCAGCGCCAGACAGGGGGTAGACACCGGGGAGCTGTTTTTT. Translation gives CSARQGVDTGELFF.

V is TRBV24-1 and J is TRBJ2-2; the D is unclear. Germline CDR1 is KGHDR and CDR2 is SFDVKD. Trimming took 4 bases from V and 4 from J, leaving 6 bases between them. The CDR3 is 13 residues long. CDR3 bases: TGTGCCACCAGTGAGTCAATCACCGGGGAGCTGTTTTTT. This encodes CATSESITGELFF.

This clone has a single count. This chain uses TRBV7-9 with TRBJ2-1, with 9 bases identical to TRBD2. The V segment lost 5 bases and the J segment 10 bases; nucleotides outside the gene matches: 6. CDR3 length: 13 residues. Germline V lookup: CDR1 SEHNR, CDR2 FQNEAQ (reference sequence). This CDR3 is CASSLSGRREQFF. The CDR3 DNA reads TGTGCCAGCAGCCTTAGCGGGAGACGAGAGCAGTTCTTC.

CDR3 DNA: TGCGCCAGCAGCTCAGCTTGGACATCGAACACTGAAGCTTTCTTT. Its protein is CASSSAWTSNTEAFF. The V call is TRBV5-1, the J call TRBJ1-1, with a tentative D call TRBD1 (5 bases). Trimming pared 3 bases from V and 1 base from J, leaving 13 bases between. The CDR3 extends over 15 amino acids. CDR1 and CDR2 from the germline V gene are SGHRS and YFSETQ.

The chain combines TRBV11-2 with TRBJ2-3, with 8 positions matching TRBD2. The V segment lost 5 bases and the J segment 2 bases; nucleotides outside the gene matches: 6. The germline gives CDR1 SGHAT, CDR2 FQNNGV. The CDR3 sequence is 15 residues long. CDR3 residues: CASSRTSSLTDTQYF. CDR3 nucleotide sequence: TGTGCCAGCAGCCGGACTAGCTCTCTCACAGATACGCAGTATTTT.

The chain couples TRBV5-6 to TRBJ2-2; D is perhaps TRBD2 (5 bases). The CDR3 is 16 amino acids. Germline lookup yields CDR1 SGHDT and CDR2 YYEEEE. Trimming shortened V by 4 bases and J by 2 bases, and 15 bases separated the two germline ends. The CDR3 region is CASSREGVLNTGELFF. CDR3 DNA sequence: TGTGCCAGCAGCCGGGAAGGCGTTTTAAACACCGGGGAGCTGTTTTTT.

The chain links TRBV4-1 to TRBJ1-6; 8 bases map to TRBD1. Germline loops: CDR1 MGHRA, CDR2 YSYEKL. V lost 0 bases to trimming and J lost 8 bases; unmatched junction nucleotides: 6. This CDR3 is built from 16 residues. The CDR3 loop is CASSQDTGGGYSPLHF. CDR3 nucleotide sequence: TGCGCCAGCAGCCAAGATACAGGGGGAGGATATTCACCCCTCCACTTT.

The J gene is TRBJ2-3, the V gene TRBV28, with 9 bases lining up with TRBD2. The V gene's germline CDR1 is MDHEN and CDR2 SYDVKM. Unmatched junction bases numbered 16, after V lost 5 bases and J lost 4 bases. The CDR3 length is 18 residues. The CDR3 protein is CASSPPGVSGSEADTQYF. The CDR3 DNA sequence: TGTGCCAGCAGTCCCCCGGGTGTTAGCGGGAGTGAGGCAGATACGCAGTATTTT.

The chain recombines TRBV5-1 with TRBJ2-3, with 10 bases that match TRBD2. CDR1 SGHRS and CDR2 YFSETQ come from the germline V gene. V dropped 7 bases and J dropped 2; count of bases not matched to a gene: 13. CDR3 size: 17 residues. The CDR3 spells CASVMVSSGRNTDTQYF. The CDR3 nucleotides are TGCGCCAGCGTTATGGTCTCTAGCGGGAGAAACACAGATACGCAGTATTTT.

The V call is TRBV25-1, the J call TRBJ1-1, with D possibly TRBD1 on 6 matching bases. The V end was cut by 5 bases, the J end by 3 bases, with 13 bases between. The CDR3 consists of 14 residues. Germline V gene data show CDR1 as MGHDK and CDR2 as SYGVNS. CDR3 nucleotides: TGTGCCAGCAGTAGACAGGAATCCCACACTGAAGCTTTCTTT. This gives the protein CASSRQESHTEAFF.

V usage is TRBV15 and J usage is TRBJ2-3; 8 positions agree with TRBD1. This CDR3 is built from 16 residues. The ends lost 4 bases at V and 3 bases at J; junction bases unmatched: 9. Germline V lookup: CDR1 LNHNV, CDR2 YYDKDF (reference sequence). In DNA, the CDR3 is TGTGCCACCAGCACACCAGACAGGGGAATTACAGATACGCAGTATTTT. Encoded protein: CATSTPDRGITDTQYF.

The chain uses TRBV11-2 and TRBJ2-2; tentatively, D is TRBD1 (6 bases). V dropped 1 base and J dropped 6 bases, with 9 bases sitting between them. CDR1 and CDR2 from the germline V gene are SGHAT and FQNNGV. There are 14 residues in the CDR3. The CDR3 protein is CASSLGGRSGELFF. CDR3 in DNA: TGTGCCAGCAGCTTAGGGGGGCGTTCCGGGGAGCTGTTTTTT. Variable domain in full (rest from reference TRBV11-2 and TRBJ2-2): EAGVAQSPRYKIIEKRQSVAFWCNPISGHATLYWYQQILGQGPKLLIQFQNNGVVDDSQLPKDRFSAERLKGVDSTLKIQPAKLEDSAVYLCASSLGGRSGELFFGEGSRLTVL.

The V and J genes are TRBV3-1 (or the pseudogene TRBV3-2) and TRBJ2-1, with D unresolved. Trimming took off 1 base at V and 7 bases at J, with 5 bases between the two ends. This CDR3 comprises 12 residues. The germline V gene encodes CDR1 LGHDT and CDR2 YNNKEL (reference sequence). CDR3 sequence (DNA): TGTGCCAGCAGCCAAGTAGTGAATGAGCAGTTCTTC. Translation: CASSQVVNEQFF.

V and J are TRBV5-1 and TRBJ2-7, with a tentative D call TRBD1 (6 bases). The CDR3 sequence is 15 residues long. With 0 bases removed from V and 4 bases from J, the gap between germline ends came to 14 bases. Per the germline V gene, CDR1 is SGHRS and CDR2 is YFSETQ. The CDR3 here is CASSLEVGARYEQYF. CDR3 coding DNA: TGCGCCAGCAGCTTGGAGGTGGGGGCGCGATACGAGCAGTACTTC.

The chain recombines TRBV6-4 with TRBJ2-3; 10 bases are shared with TRBD1. The CDR3 extends over 15 amino acids. Trimming removed 4 bases from V and 2 bases from J; junction bases left unmatched: 3. CDR1 and CDR2 (germline): MRHNA, SNTAGT. This CDR3 reads CASSVGTGVTDTQYF. The CDR3, as DNA: TGTGCCAGCAGTGTGGGGACAGGGGTCACAGATACGCAGTATTTT.

The rearrangement uses TRBV5-1 and TRBJ2-3; no definite D call. V dropped 0 bases and J dropped 2 bases, with 13 bases sitting between them. The CDR3 sequence is 16 residues long. CDR1 is SGHRS, CDR2 YFSETQ, per germline. CDR3 in DNA: TGCGCCAGCAGCTTGGCGGCGGTCCCGTTCACAGATACGCAGTATTTT. It translates to CASSLAAVPFTDTQYF.

In this sample, this clone turned up once. V usage is TRBV3-1 (or the pseudogene TRBV3-2) and J usage is TRBJ2-1; 8 bases are a match to TRBD2. CDR3 length: 15 amino acids. CDR1 is LGHDT, CDR2 YNNKEL, per germline (reference sequence). J gave up 12 bases and V 1 base, and 11 bases lay outside the gene matches. The CDR3 sequence: CASSQGGLGVSRQFF. In DNA form, the CDR3 reads TGTGCCAGCAGCCAAGGGGGACTAGGGGTGTCTAGGCAGTTCTTC.

V gene TRBV27 combines with J gene TRBJ2-7; 13 bases agree with TRBD2. CDR1 is MNHEY, CDR2 SMNVEV, per germline (reference sequence). CDR3 length: 14 residues. After removal of 6 bases from V and 12 bases from J, the junction contained 11 bases not matched to a gene. The CDR3 DNA is TGTGCCAGCAGATCCGGGACTAGCGGGGCACGGTGGTACTTC. Its protein is CASRSGTSGARWYF.

The V and J genes are TRBV7-2 and TRBJ2-7; D unclear. Germline V gene data show CDR1 as SGHTA and CDR2 as FQGNSA. Trimming cost V 0 bases and J 6 bases, with 9 bases left between them. The CDR3 totals 13 residues. The CDR3 coding sequence is TGTGCCAGCAGCTTAGCGTACAGTGGCGAGCAGTACTTC. This sequence encodes CASSLAYSGEQYF.

J is TRBJ2-3 and V is TRBV28; TRBD2 aligns across 8 bases. The CDR3 sequence is 15 residues long. V dropped 2 bases and J dropped 2; count of bases not matched to a gene: 3. Germline CDR1 is MDHEN and CDR2 is SYDVKM. The CDR3 spells CASSLQLADTDTQYF. CDR3 nucleotides: TGTGCCAGCAGTTTACAACTAGCGGACACAGATACGCAGTATTTT.

The chain recombines TRBV28 with TRBJ2-7, with 7 bases lining up with TRBD1. Per the germline V gene, CDR1 is MDHEN and CDR2 is SYDVKM. Losses at the gene ends were 6 bases for V and 2 bases for J; bases not matched to a gene: 7. This CDR3 spans 14 amino acids. This CDR3 is CASSRGQRTYEQYF. The CDR3, as DNA: TGTGCCAGCAGCCGGGGACAGCGAACCTACGAGCAGTACTTC.

This clone has only a few counts. This sequence joins TRBV4-1 and TRBJ2-7; the D gene is possibly TRBD1 (6 bases). Germline V CDR1 and CDR2: MGHRA, YSYEKL. This CDR3 has 16 residues. The germline V and J ends were trimmed by 0 bases and 0 bases, with 12 bases remaining between them. The CDR3 region has the DNA TGCGCCAGCAGCCAAGATTTCAGGGGAATCTCCTACGAGCAGTACTTC. It is translated as CASSQDFRGISYEQYF.

The chain recombines TRBV5-1 with TRBJ1-2; D is unresolved. The CDR3 sequence is 16 residues long. Germline V lookup: CDR1 SGHRS, CDR2 YFSETQ. V lost 4 bases and J 2 bases, leaving 18 bases between the germline ends. The CDR3 region is CASSPGAGVANYGYTF. CDR3 coding DNA: TGCGCCAGCAGCCCCGGCGCCGGGGTGGCAAACTATGGCTACACCTTC.

This chain joins TRBV28 and TRBJ2-3; 12 nucleotides line up with TRBD2. Germline V gives CDR1 MDHEN, CDR2 SYDVKM. The CDR3 contains 16 residues. With 5 bases clipped from V and 2 bases from J, the junction kept 5 bases outside the gene matches. The CDR3 region has the DNA TGTGCCAGCAGTGGGAGACTAGCGGGGGCCACAGATACGCAGTATTTT. As protein: CASSGRLAGATDTQYF.

The chain is built from TRBV5-1 and TRBJ2-4; tentative D call: TRBD2 (5 bases). The CDR3 extends over 18 amino acids. V lost 4 bases and J 0 bases, leaving 20 bases between the germline ends. Germline assignment: CDR1 SGHRS and CDR2 YFSETQ. The CDR3 reads CASSRRDGGALAKNIQYF. The CDR3 DNA sequence: TGCGCCAGCAGCAGACGGGATGGAGGTGCCCTAGCCAAAAACATTCAGTACTTC. Based on the CDR3 plus reference TRBV5-1 and TRBJ2-4, the full variable domain is KAGVTQTPRYLIKTRGQQVTLSCSPISGHRSVSWYQQTPGQGLQFLFEYFSETQRNKGNFPGRFSGRQFSNSRSEMNVSTLELGDSALYLCASSRRDGGALAKNIQYFGAGTRLSVL.